The 9 T cell receptor beta chains presented below share a single source sample, sequenced in a study of control samples from healthy donors and cancer patients. Repertoires were generated with immunoSEQ multiplex PCR, while TCRdb's copy carries only in-frame clones and drops some. The sample comprises approximately 87,000 clones, 91% of which are singletons, and 17% rests with the top ten. Material: blood. The source is a man aged 45-60 years in good health.

The chain carries TRBV6-6 and TRBJ1-5; the D gene is possibly TRBD1 (6 bases). V was pared by 2 bases and J by 7 bases, with 15 bases between. The germline V gene has CDR1 MNHNY and CDR2 SVGAGI (reference sequence). CDR3 length: 15 amino acids. The CDR3 loop is CASSYPPQGGQPQHF. CDR3 sequence (DNA): TGTGCCAGCAGTTACCCACCACAGGGCGGCCAGCCCCAGCATTTT.

The rearrangement joins TRBV18 to TRBJ2-5, with D maybe TRBD2 (5 bases). The CDR3 contains 13 residues. Trimming removed 3 bases from V and 5 bases from J, with 10 bases in between. The germline V gene encodes CDR1 KGHSH and CDR2 LQKENI. The CDR3 nucleotides read TGTGCCAGCTCACCGACCAGAGGGGAGACCCAGTACTTC. Translation: CASSPTRGETQYF.

The gene calls are TRBV3-1 (or the pseudogene TRBV3-2) and TRBJ1-5; D unresolved. CDR1 LGHDT and CDR2 YNNKEL come from the germline V gene (reference sequence). Between the trimmed V and J ends, which lost 0 bases and 6 bases, there was a span of 12 bases. CDR3 length equals 15 residues. The CDR3 DNA follows: TGTGCCAGCAGCCAAGACTCCAGTCCTAGTCAGCCCCAGCATTTT. This sequence encodes CASSQDSSPSQPQHF.

The rearrangement uses TRBV6-6 and TRBJ2-5; the D is unclear. V lost 2 bases, J lost 0 bases, and 1 base lay in between. The CDR3 has 12 amino acids. Per germline, CDR1 MNHNY and CDR2 SVGAGI (reference sequence). In DNA, the CDR3 is TGTGCCAGCAGTTACCACCAAGAGACCCAGTACTTC. Its translation: CASSYHQETQYF.

The chain employs TRBV19 and TRBJ1-4; the match to TRBD1 covers 7 bases. The germline V gene has CDR1 LNHDA and CDR2 SQIVND (reference sequence). The length of the CDR3 is 13 residues. Trimming at V came to 10 bases and at J to 8 bases, leaving 10 bases not matched to a gene. Here the CDR3 DNA reads TGTGCCACCACAGGGGAGGCGGGCGAAAAACTGTTTTTT. This encodes CATTGEAGEKLFF. Based on the CDR3 plus reference TRBV19 and TRBJ1-4, the full variable domain is DGGITQSPKYLFRKEGQNVTLSCEQNLNHDAMYWYRQDPGQGLRLIYYSQIVNDFQKGDIAEGYSVSREKKESFPLTVTSAQKNPTAFYLCATTGEAGEKLFFGSGTQLSVL.

The gene calls are TRBV14 and TRBJ2-1, with TRBD1 identical over 8 bases. In germline, CDR1 is SGHDN, CDR2 FVKESK. The V gene end was trimmed by 6 bases and the J gene end by 4 bases; junction bases not matched to a gene: 8. This CDR3 is 15 amino acids long. As DNA, the CDR3 is TGTGCCAGCAGGGAAACAGGGGGGTCGTACAATGAGCAGTTCTTC. It encodes CASRETGGSYNEQFF.

This chain links TRBV19 with TRBJ1-2; D might be TRBD1 (5 bases). The length of the CDR3 is 14 residues. Trimming left V 5 bases short and J 5 bases short, with 15 bases between. Germline V gene sequence: CDR1 LNHDA, CDR2 SQIVND (reference sequence). The CDR3 DNA reads TGTGCCAGTAGTCGGGACTCCCCGCGGTATGGCTACACCTTC. Its protein product is CASSRDSPRYGYTF.

The rearrangement joins TRBV19 to TRBJ1-2; D call uncertain. Germline V gene data show CDR1 as LNHDA and CDR2 as SQIVND (reference sequence). The V end was cut by 4 bases, the J end by 8 bases, with 20 bases between. CDR3 size: 15 residues. This chain's CDR3 is CASSTAWGGSYGYTF. The CDR3 nucleotides read TGTGCCAGTAGTACCGCTTGGGGAGGGAGTTACGGCTACACCTTC.

This chain connects TRBV19 to TRBJ1-2, with 7 bases fitting TRBD1. V lost 7 bases and J lost 6; bases outside the gene matches: 2. There are 11 residues in the CDR3. Germline loops: CDR1 LNHDA, CDR2 SQIVND (reference sequence). The CDR3 region has the DNA TGTGCCAGTACCAGGGGGGATGGCTACACCTTC. Translated, it gives CASTRGDGYTF.